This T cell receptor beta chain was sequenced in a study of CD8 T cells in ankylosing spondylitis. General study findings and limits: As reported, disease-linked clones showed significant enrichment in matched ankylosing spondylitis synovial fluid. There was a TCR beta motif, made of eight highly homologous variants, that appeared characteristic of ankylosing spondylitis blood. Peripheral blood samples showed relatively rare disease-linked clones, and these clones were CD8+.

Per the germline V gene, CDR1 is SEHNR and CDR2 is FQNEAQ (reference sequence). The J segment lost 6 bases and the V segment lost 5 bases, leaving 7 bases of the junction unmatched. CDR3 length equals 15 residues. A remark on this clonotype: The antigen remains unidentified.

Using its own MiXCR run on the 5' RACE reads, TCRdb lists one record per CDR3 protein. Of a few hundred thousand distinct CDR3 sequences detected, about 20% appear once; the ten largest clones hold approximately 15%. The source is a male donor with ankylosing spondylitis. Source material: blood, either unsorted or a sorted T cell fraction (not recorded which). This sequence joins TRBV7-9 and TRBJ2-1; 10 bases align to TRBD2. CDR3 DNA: TGTGCCAGCAGCCTTTGGACTAGCGGTGTCAATGAGCAGTTCTTC. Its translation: CASSLWTSGVNEQFF.